This TCR beta chain was captured in a study of T-cell memory formation after mild COVID-19. In TCRdb, the 5' RACE reads were re-called with MiXCR into one record per CDR3 protein. This table has 100,000 to 150,000 distinct CDR3 sequences, 15% to 20% appearing once. Only a few counts were recorded for this clonotype. What it binds is not known. This CDR3 contains 14 residues. The germline V gene has CDR1 KGHSH and CDR2 LQKENI. Between the trimmed V and J ends, which lost 4 bases and 2 bases, there was a span of 10 bases. General observations from the study: The pre-infection memory compartment contained some responding clones, suggesting cross-reactive memory joined. CD4+ contracting clones lay mainly in CM and EM, CD8+ ones in EMRA.

The chain recombines TRBV18 with TRBJ2-3; D is undetermined. The specimen sequenced was PBMCs or a T cell subset sorted from them (not recorded which). This sequence originates from a man aged 18 to 30 who had mild COVID-19 (a few samples of this study predate the infection). Cell type and time point are not known. CDR3 nucleotides: TGTGCCAGCTCACAAGGTCCTAACACAGATACGCAGTATTTT. Residues: CASSQGPNTDTQYF.